These 5 T cell receptor beta chains were sequenced from one sample in a study of cytomegalovirus exposure and HLA in healthy donors. With 60 Vbeta and 13 Jbeta primers, the PCR was carried out. The repertoire was sequenced with immunoSEQ multiplex PCR; TCRdb's copy has only in-frame clones and lacks some. The sample gives about 100,000 clones, approximately 80% of which show up once; 1.2% is in the top ten. The material sequenced was PBMCs. The source of these receptors is a woman aged 18-30 years in good health and CMV-seronegative.

CDR3: CASSFRGNTEAFF. DNA for the CDR3: TGTGCCAGCAGCTTCAGGGGGAACACTGAAGCTTTCTTT. The chain joins TRBV7-2 to TRBJ1-1; D may be TRBD1 (6 bases). Germline CDR1 and CDR2: SGHTA and FQGNSA. The CDR3 loop spans 13 amino acids. V was clipped by 3 bases and J by 1 base, with 6 bases between them.

The CDR3 sequence is CASSLDSLAGENEQFF. The CDR3 DNA is TGTGCCAGCAGCTTAGATTCGTTAGCGGGAGAGAATGAGCAGTTCTTC. J is TRBJ2-1 and V is TRBV11-3; TRBD2 matches at 9 bases. The CDR3 runs 16 residues. Losses at the gene ends were 0 bases for V and 7 bases for J; bases not matched to a gene: 7. Germline CDR1 is SGHNT and CDR2 is YENEEA. The full variable domain, rest sourced from reference TRBV11-3 and TRBJ2-1, is EAGVVQSPRYKIIEKKQPVAFWCNPISGHNTLYWYLQNLGQGPELLIRYENEEAVDDSQLPKDRFSAERLKGVDSTLKIQPAELGDSAVYLCASSLDSLAGENEQFFGPGTRLTVL.

The chain uses TRBV7-3 and TRBJ2-5, with a possible D match to TRBD2 (6 bases). V lost 5 bases and J 5 bases, leaving 18 bases between the germline ends. CDR1 and CDR2 from the germline V gene are SGHTA and FQGTGA. CDR3 length: 15 amino acids. CDR3: CASSRQGGLRETQYF. In nucleotides, the CDR3 is TGTGCCAGCAGCCGACAAGGAGGGCTCAGGGAGACCCAGTACTTC.

The sample holds a few counts of this clone. The chain links TRBV9 to TRBJ2-2; 11 positions match TRBD2. V lost 2 bases to trimming and J lost 4 bases; unmatched junction nucleotides: 10. The CDR3 runs 18 residues. Germline CDR1 reads SGDLS; CDR2 reads YYNGEE. The CDR3 DNA is TGTGCCAGCAGCGTGACTAGCGGGAATGGTGGGGCCACCGGGGAGCTGTTTTTT. As protein: CASSVTSGNGGATGELFF. Combining the CDR3 with reference TRBV9 and TRBJ2-2 gives the whole variable domain DSGVTQTPKHLITATGQRVTLRCSPRSGDLSVYWYQQSLDQGLQFLIQYYNGEERAKGNILERFSAQQFPDLHSELNLSSLELGDSALYFCASSVTSGNGGATGELFFGEGSRLTVL.

This chain uses TRBV30 with TRBJ2-5; 8 bases are shared with TRBD1. V shed 3 bases and J 5 bases; nucleotides not matched to a gene: 8. This CDR3 is 14 amino acids long. Germline values: CDR1 GTSNPN, CDR2 SVGIG (reference sequence). For the CDR3, the DNA is TGTGCCTGGAGAGGGGCAGGGGGCGTCGAGACCCAGTACTTC. It translates to CAWRGAGGVETQYF.